This T cell receptor (beta chain) was sequenced during a study of T cell repertoires in cytomegalovirus infection. Whole-study findings and limits: HLA-C-restricted CMV-specific TCR beta clonotypes were dominant in the ex vivo response. Identification of carriers of CMV plus the relevant HLA was performed using cumulative public TCR beta family frequency.

This CDR3 has 13 residues. CDR1 is SGHNT, CDR2 YENEEA, per germline. Trimming at V came to 5 bases and at J to 5 bases, leaving 3 bases not matched to a gene. TCRdb re-derived calls from the reads in MiXCR, one entry per CDR3 protein. Among around 630,000 distinct CDR3 sequences listed, about 24% were seen once. In its sample, this clonotype was seen many times. As yet, its antigen is unknown. The sequence came from a human donor in good health (CMV status not recorded). Some clones in this sample may be carry-over from other donors' samples. The sequencing input was CD8+ T cells from PBMCs. The rearrangement links TRBV11-3 to TRBJ2-1; 7 bases line up with TRBD2. In nucleotides, the CDR3 is TGTGCCAGCAGCCCCGCGGGGGACAATGAGCAGTTCTTC. It translates to CASSPAGDNEQFF.